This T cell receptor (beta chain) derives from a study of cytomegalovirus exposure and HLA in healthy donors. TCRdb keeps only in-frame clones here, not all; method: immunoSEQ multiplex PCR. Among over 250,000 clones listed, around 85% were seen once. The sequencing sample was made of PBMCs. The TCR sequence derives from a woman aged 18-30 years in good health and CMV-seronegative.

In DNA, the CDR3 is TGTGCCAGCAGCTCTAGGAGCGCAGAGACCCAGTACTTC. It specifies CASSSRSAETQYF. The chain uses TRBV6-5 and TRBJ2-5, with D hard to call. V lost 6 bases and J 4 bases, leaving 12 bases between the germline ends. CDR3 length equals 13 residues. CDR1 and CDR2 (germline): MNHEY, SVGAGI.